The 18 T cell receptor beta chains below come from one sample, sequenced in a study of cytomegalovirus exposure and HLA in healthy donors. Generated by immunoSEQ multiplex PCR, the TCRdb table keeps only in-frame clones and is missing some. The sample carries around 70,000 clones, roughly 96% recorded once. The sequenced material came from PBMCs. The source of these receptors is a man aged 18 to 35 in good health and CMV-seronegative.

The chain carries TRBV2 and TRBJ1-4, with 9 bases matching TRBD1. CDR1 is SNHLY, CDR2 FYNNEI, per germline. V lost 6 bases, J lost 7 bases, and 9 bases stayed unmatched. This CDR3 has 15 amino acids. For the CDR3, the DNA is TGTGCCAGCAGGGGATCGGACAGGGGCGCTGAAAAACTGTTTTTT. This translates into CASRGSDRGAEKLFF.

DNA for the CDR3: TGTGCCAGCAGTTTAGATACTAGCGGATACAATGAGCAGTTCTTC. It encodes CASSLDTSGYNEQFF. The V gene is TRBV27, the J gene TRBJ2-1; 8 bases fit TRBD2. Trimming cost V 2 bases and J 4 bases; bases outside gene matches: 4. The CDR3 loop spans 15 amino acids. In germline, CDR1 is MNHEY, CDR2 SMNVEV (reference sequence).

CDR3: CASRAVSNQPQHF. The CDR3 coding sequence is TGTGCCAGCAGGGCGGTGAGCAATCAGCCCCAGCATTTT. The V and J genes are TRBV6-1 and TRBJ1-5; D not resolved. Trimming removed 6 bases at V and 1 base at J, with 7 bases between. CDR1 is MNHNS and CDR2 is SASEGT in the germline V gene. The CDR3 is 13 residues long.

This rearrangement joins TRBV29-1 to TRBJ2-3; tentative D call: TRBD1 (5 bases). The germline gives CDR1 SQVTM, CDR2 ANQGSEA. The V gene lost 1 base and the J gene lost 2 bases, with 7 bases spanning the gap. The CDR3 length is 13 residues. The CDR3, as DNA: TGCAGCGTTGAAGGGACATACACAGATACGCAGTATTTT. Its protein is CSVEGTYTDTQYF.

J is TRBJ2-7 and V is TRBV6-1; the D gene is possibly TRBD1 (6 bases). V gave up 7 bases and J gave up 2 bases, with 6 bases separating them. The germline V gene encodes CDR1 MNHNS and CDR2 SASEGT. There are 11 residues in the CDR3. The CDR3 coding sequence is TGTGCCAGCAACAGGGCCTACGAGCAGTACTTC. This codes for CASNRAYEQYF.

This CDR3 is CASRDRVAGEQYF. The CDR3 nucleotides are TGTGCCAGCAGGGACAGGGTAGCTGGCGAGCAGTACTTC. This chain links TRBV5-8 with TRBJ2-7; 8 bases match TRBD1. Germline assignment: CDR1 SGHTS and CDR2 YDEGEE. The V and J ends lost 5 bases and 6 bases, in that order; junction bases with no gene match: 7. CDR3 size: 13 residues.

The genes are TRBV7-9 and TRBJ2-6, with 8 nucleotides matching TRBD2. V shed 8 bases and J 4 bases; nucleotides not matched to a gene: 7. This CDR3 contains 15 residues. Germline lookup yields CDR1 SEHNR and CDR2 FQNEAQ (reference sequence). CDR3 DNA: TGTGCCAGCCGTAGCGGGGATATGGGGGCCAACGTCCTGACTTTC. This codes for CASRSGDMGANVLTF. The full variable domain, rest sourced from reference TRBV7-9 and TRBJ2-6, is DTGVSQNPRHKITKRGQNVTFRCDPISEHNRLYWYRQTLGQGPEFLTYFQNEAQLEKSRLLSDRFSAERPKGSFSTLEIQRTEQGDSAMYLCASRSGDMGANVLTFGAGSRLTVL.

The DNA of the CDR3 is TGTGCCAGCAGCCCCCCCCAACTGGAACTAGCTGAAGCTTTCTTT. This translates into CASSPPQLELAEAFF. The chain links TRBV9 to TRBJ1-1; D gene unclear. CDR3 size: 15 residues. V was pared by 4 bases and J by 6 bases, with 19 bases between. Germline V CDR1 and CDR2: SGDLS, YYNGEE.

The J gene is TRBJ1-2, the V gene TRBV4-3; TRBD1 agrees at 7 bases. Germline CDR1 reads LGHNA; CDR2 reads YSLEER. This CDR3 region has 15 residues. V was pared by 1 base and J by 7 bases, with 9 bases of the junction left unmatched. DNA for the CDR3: TGCGCCAGCAGCCAAGGTCTGGGACAGCTGCTTGGCTACACCTTC. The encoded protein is CASSQGLGQLLGYTF.

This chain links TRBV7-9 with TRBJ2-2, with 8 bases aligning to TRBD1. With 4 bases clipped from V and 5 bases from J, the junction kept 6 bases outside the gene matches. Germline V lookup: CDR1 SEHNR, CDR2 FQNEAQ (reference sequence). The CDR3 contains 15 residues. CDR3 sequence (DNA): TGTGCCAGCAGCTCCGGACAGGGAAATACCGGGGAGCTGTTTTTT. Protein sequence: CASSSGQGNTGELFF.

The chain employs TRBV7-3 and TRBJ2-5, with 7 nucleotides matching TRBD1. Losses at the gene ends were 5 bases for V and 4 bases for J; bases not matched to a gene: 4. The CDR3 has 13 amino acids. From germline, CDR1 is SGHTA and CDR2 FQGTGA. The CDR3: CASSDRVGETQYF. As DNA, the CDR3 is TGTGCCAGCAGCGACAGGGTGGGAGAGACCCAGTACTTC. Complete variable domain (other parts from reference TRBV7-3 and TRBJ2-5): GAGVSQTPSNKVTEKGKYVELRCDPISGHTALYWYRQSLGQGPEFLIYFQGTGAADDSGLPNDRFFAVRPEGSVSTLKIQRTERGDSAVYLCASSDRVGETQYFGPGTRLLVL.

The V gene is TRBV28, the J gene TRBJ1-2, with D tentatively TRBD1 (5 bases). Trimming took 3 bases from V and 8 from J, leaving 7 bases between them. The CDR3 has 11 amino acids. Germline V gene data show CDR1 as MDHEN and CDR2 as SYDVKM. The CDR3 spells CASSFRGGYTF. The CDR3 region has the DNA TGTGCCAGCAGTTTTAGGGGCGGCTACACCTTC.

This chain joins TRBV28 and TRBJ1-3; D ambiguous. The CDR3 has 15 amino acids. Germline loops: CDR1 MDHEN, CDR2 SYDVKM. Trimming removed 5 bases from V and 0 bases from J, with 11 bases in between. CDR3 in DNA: TGTGCCAGCAGTACGGCGGAGAGCTCTGGAAACACCATATATTTT. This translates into CASSTAESSGNTIYF.

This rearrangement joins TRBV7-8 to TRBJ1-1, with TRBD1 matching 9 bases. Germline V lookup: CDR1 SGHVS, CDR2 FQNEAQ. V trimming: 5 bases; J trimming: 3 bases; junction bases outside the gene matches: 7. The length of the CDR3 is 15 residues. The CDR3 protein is CASSQMGQGDTEAFF. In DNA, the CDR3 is TGTGCCAGCAGCCAGATGGGACAGGGAGACACTGAAGCTTTCTTT.

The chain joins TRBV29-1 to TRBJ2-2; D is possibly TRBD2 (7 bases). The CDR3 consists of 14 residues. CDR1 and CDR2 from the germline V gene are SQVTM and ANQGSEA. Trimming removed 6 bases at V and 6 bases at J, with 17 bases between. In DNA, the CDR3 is TGCAGCGTCGTAGGGCGGGGGCGTGCCGGGGAGCTGTTTTTT. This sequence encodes CSVVGRGRAGELFF.

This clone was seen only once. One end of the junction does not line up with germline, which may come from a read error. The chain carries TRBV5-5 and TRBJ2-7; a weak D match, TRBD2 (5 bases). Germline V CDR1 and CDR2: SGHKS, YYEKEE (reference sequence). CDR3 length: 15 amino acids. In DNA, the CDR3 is TGTGCCAGCAGCTTGGCCGGGGTCGAGCTCTACGGGCAGTACTTC. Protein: CASSLAGVELYGQYF.

The CDR3 sequence: CASSSMRGGQETQYF. CDR3 DNA sequence: TGTGCCAGCAGCTCCATGCGGGGGGGTCAAGAGACCCAGTACTTC. The V call is TRBV7-8, the J call TRBJ2-5, with TRBD2 matching over 9 bases. Germline assignment: CDR1 SGHVS and CDR2 FQNEAQ. The CDR3 is 15 amino acids. After removal of 4 bases from V and 2 bases from J, the junction contained 5 bases not matched to a gene.

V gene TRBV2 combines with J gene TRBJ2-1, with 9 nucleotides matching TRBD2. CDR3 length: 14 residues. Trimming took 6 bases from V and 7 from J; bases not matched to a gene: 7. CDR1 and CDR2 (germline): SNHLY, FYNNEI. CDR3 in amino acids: CASSGAGGLNEQFF. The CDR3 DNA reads TGTGCCAGCAGCGGAGCGGGGGGACTTAATGAGCAGTTCTTC.